This T cell receptor beta chain stems from a study of blood T cells in healthy people across ages. A second roughly 7 to 12 cycle PCR used barcoded and J-beta primers. MiXCR, applied by TCRdb to the 5' RACE reads, yields one record per CDR3 protein. The data show about 900,000 distinct CDR3 sequences, with roughly 48% seen just once and around an eighth held by the top ten. The CDR3 is made up of 15 amino acids. After removal of 2 bases from V and 3 bases from J, the junction contained 4 bases not matched to a gene. Germline values: CDR1 MNHNS, CDR2 SASEGT. The specimen sequenced was blood. This clonotype was obtained from a man in his thirties or forties in good health. The J gene is TRBJ1-5, the V gene TRBV6-1; 7 bases agree with TRBD1. The CDR3 is CASSESTGTNQPQHF. As DNA, the CDR3 is TGTGCCAGCAGTGAATCGACAGGGACCAATCAGCCCCAGCATTTT.